Listed below are T cell receptor beta chains from one sample, sequenced in a study of blood T cell repertoires in COVID-19. The data were produced by immunoSEQ multiplex PCR, yet TCRdb's version contains in-frame clones alone and is incomplete. The top ten hold about 1.7% of the sample, which has under 250,000 clones, just over 85% seen once. The material sequenced was PBMCs or T cells enriched from blood (not recorded which). The receptor source for this set is a man aged 35 to 55 who had recovered from COVID-19. Each CDR3 is given with its conserved first and last residue. Each record gives: clone size, D gene, J gene, V gene, CDR3 DNA, CDR3 protein. The D gene is left open where the match is weak. A row's size may be missing; if present it is once, few, many or a size class.

clone size: NA
D gene: TRBD2
J gene: TRBJ2-2
V gene: TRBV7-2
CDR3 DNA: TGTGCCAGCAGTTCCGGGACTAGGGCCGGGGAGCTGTTTTTT
CDR3 protein: CASSSGTRAGELFF

clone size: NA
D gene: NA
J gene: TRBJ1-6
V gene: TRBV4-1
CDR3 DNA: TGCGCCAGCAGCCACGGCATGTGGGGGGGTAATTCACCCCTCCACTTT
CDR3 protein: CASSHGMWGGNSPLHF

clone size: NA
D gene: TRBD1
J gene: TRBJ1-2
V gene: TRBV28
CDR3 DNA: TGTGCCAGCAGTTCCTTATGGGGGGACAGGGAGGGCGGCTACACCTTC
CDR3 protein: CASSSLWGDREGGYTF

clone size: NA
D gene: NA
J gene: TRBJ2-3
V gene: TRBV27
CDR3 DNA: TGTGCCAGCTCTCTACTTGGAGATACGCAGTATTTT
CDR3 protein: CASSLLGDTQYF

clone size: NA
D gene: NA
J gene: TRBJ1-1
V gene: TRBV3-1/TRBV3-2
CDR3 DNA: TGTGCCAGCAGCCCAGGGTTCCTTGGTACTGAAGCTTTCTTT
CDR3 protein: CASSPGFLGTEAFF

clone size: NA
D gene: NA
J gene: TRBJ1-5
V gene: TRBV11-2
CDR3 DNA: TGTGCCAGCAGCTTATCCCTCGACTATAGCAATCAGCCCCAGCATTTT
CDR3 protein: CASSLSLDYSNQPQHF

clone size: NA
D gene: TRBD1
J gene: TRBJ1-2
V gene: TRBV5-1
CDR3 DNA: TGCGCCAGCAGCTTGAGCACAGGGGCTAAGCGCTACACCTTC
CDR3 protein: CASSLSTGAKRYTF

clone size: NA
D gene: TRBD2
J gene: TRBJ2-5
V gene: TRBV30
CDR3 DNA: TGTGCCTGGAGTGTACCTGCGGGGGGTTTGGAGACCCAGTACTTC
CDR3 protein: CAWSVPAGGLETQYF

clone size: NA
D gene: NA
J gene: TRBJ1-6
V gene: TRBV11-2
CDR3 DNA: TGTGCCAGCAGCTTAGCCCCCGCGGATTCACCCCTCCACTTT
CDR3 protein: CASSLAPADSPLHF

clone size: NA
D gene: TRBD2
J gene: TRBJ2-5
V gene: TRBV25-1
CDR3 DNA: TGTGCCAGCAGTGAGACTAGCGGGGGGTCCCTCCGGGAGACCCAGTACTTC
CDR3 protein: CASSETSGGSLRETQYF

clone size: once
D gene: TRBD2
J gene: TRBJ2-1
V gene: TRBV11-2
CDR3 DNA: TGTGCCAGCAGCTTAGTGATAACTAGCGGGAGTGATGAGCAGTTCTTC
CDR3 protein: CASSLVITSGSDEQFF

clone size: NA
D gene: NA
J gene: TRBJ1-5
V gene: TRBV7-2
CDR3 DNA: TGTGCCAGCAGCTCGGCGTTCGGCGGTCAGCCCCAGCATTTT
CDR3 protein: CASSSAFGGQPQHF

clone size: NA
D gene: TRBD1
J gene: TRBJ1-3
V gene: TRBV15
CDR3 DNA: TGTGCCACCAGCAGGGGACAGGGGGCCCTCTCTGGAAACACCATATATTTT
CDR3 protein: CATSRGQGALSGNTIYF

clone size: NA
D gene: TRBD2
J gene: TRBJ2-1
V gene: TRBV27
CDR3 DNA: TGTGCCAGCAGTTATAGCGGGGGGTACAATGAGCAGTTCTTC
CDR3 protein: CASSYSGGYNEQFF

clone size: NA
D gene: NA
J gene: TRBJ2-1
V gene: TRBV5-1
CDR3 DNA: TGCGCCAGCAGCATGGGACTTCTTGCTAGACGGTTCGATGAGCAGTTCTTC
CDR3 protein: CASSMGLLARRFDEQFF

clone size: NA
D gene: NA
J gene: TRBJ2-7
V gene: TRBV7-9
CDR3 DNA: TGTGCCAGCAGCCCCCTATCGGGTAAGGACGAGCAGTACTTC
CDR3 protein: CASSPLSGKDEQYF

clone size: NA
D gene: NA
J gene: TRBJ1-2
V gene: TRBV5-4
CDR3 DNA: TGTGCCAGCAGCACCTGGACGGGCGGGGGAAACACCTTC
CDR3 protein: CASSTWTGGGNTF

clone size: NA
D gene: TRBD2
J gene: TRBJ2-3
V gene: TRBV2
CDR3 DNA: TGTGCCAGCAGTGAAACTAGCGGGGGCACAGATACGCAGTATTTT
CDR3 protein: CASSETSGGTDTQYF

clone size: NA
D gene: TRBD1
J gene: TRBJ1-1
V gene: TRBV14
CDR3 DNA: TGTGCCAGCAGCCAGGACAGGGTTGGGTACACTGAAGCTTTCTTT
CDR3 protein: CASSQDRVGYTEAFF

clone size: NA
D gene: TRBD1
J gene: TRBJ2-2
V gene: TRBV28
CDR3 DNA: TGTGCCAGCAGACGGACAGGGGAGGCCGGGGAGCTGTTTTTT
CDR3 protein: CASRRTGEAGELFF

clone size: NA
D gene: NA
J gene: TRBJ1-2
V gene: TRBV28
CDR3 DNA: TGTGCCAGCAGTTGGGGTATAGGGGCTGGCTACACCTTC
CDR3 protein: CASSWGIGAGYTF

clone size: NA
D gene: TRBD2
J gene: TRBJ2-1
V gene: TRBV10-2
CDR3 DNA: TGCGCCAGCGAACTAGCGGGAGCCTACAATGAGCAGTTCTTC
CDR3 protein: CASELAGAYNEQFF

clone size: NA
D gene: NA
J gene: TRBJ1-6
V gene: TRBV14
CDR3 DNA: TGTGCCAGCAGCCAATCCCCCGGGGGGGAAAAGTTCCCCCTCCACTTT
CDR3 protein: CASSQSPGGEKFPLHF

clone size: NA
D gene: TRBD1
J gene: TRBJ1-2
V gene: TRBV5-1
CDR3 DNA: TGCGCCAGCAGCTTGAGACAGGGTAATGGCTACACCTTC
CDR3 protein: CASSLRQGNGYTF

clone size: NA
D gene: NA
J gene: TRBJ1-1
V gene: TRBV18
CDR3 DNA: TGTGCCAGCTCACCGGGGAGCGACACTGAAGCTTTCTTT
CDR3 protein: CASSPGSDTEAFF

clone size: NA
D gene: TRBD1
J gene: TRBJ1-4
V gene: TRBV7-9
CDR3 DNA: TGTGCCAGCAGCGTTGGGACAGGGAATCCCGAAAAACTGTTTTTT
CDR3 protein: CASSVGTGNPEKLFF

clone size: NA
D gene: NA
J gene: TRBJ1-2
V gene: TRBV11-2
CDR3 DNA: TGTGCCAGCAGCTTAGTTTTGGGGAGCTATGGCTACACCTTC
CDR3 protein: CASSLVLGSYGYTF

clone size: NA
D gene: TRBD1
J gene: TRBJ1-2
V gene: TRBV5-1
CDR3 DNA: TGCGCCAGCAGCCCGAGTAGGGGACAGGGTACGGGCTACACCTTC
CDR3 protein: CASSPSRGQGTGYTF

clone size: NA
D gene: NA
J gene: TRBJ1-1
V gene: TRBV4-1
CDR3 DNA: TGCGCCAGCAGCCAAGATGACGGGGAATCTCAAGCTTTCTTT
CDR3 protein: CASSQDDGESQAFF

clone size: NA
D gene: NA
J gene: TRBJ1-3
V gene: TRBV7-2
CDR3 DNA: TGTGCCAGCAGCTCAGACAGATCTGGAAACACCATATATTTT
CDR3 protein: CASSSDRSGNTIYF

clone size: NA
D gene: TRBD1
J gene: TRBJ1-5
V gene: TRBV10-3
CDR3 DNA: TGTGCCATCAGTTGGGACAGATTAAATCAGCCCCAGCATTTT
CDR3 protein: CAISWDRLNQPQHF

clone size: NA
D gene: NA
J gene: TRBJ1-2
V gene: TRBV6-5
CDR3 DNA: TGTGCCAGCAGAGAGACAGGACCCTATGGCTACACCTTC
CDR3 protein: CASRETGPYGYTF

clone size: NA
D gene: TRBD1
J gene: TRBJ2-1
V gene: TRBV7-9
CDR3 DNA: TGTGCCAGCAGCTTAGGGGGACAGGGGATCAATGAGCAGTTCTTC
CDR3 protein: CASSLGGQGINEQFF

clone size: NA
D gene: TRBD2
J gene: TRBJ2-5
V gene: TRBV7-6
CDR3 DNA: TGTGCCAGCAGCTTAGCTGGGGGTGCAGCGGGGGAGGGGGCCCAGTACTTC
CDR3 protein: CASSLAGGAAGEGAQYF

clone size: NA
D gene: NA
J gene: TRBJ2-7
V gene: TRBV19
CDR3 DNA: TGTGCCAGTAGTATAGACGCAGGCGGGACGCCCTACGAGCAGTACTTC
CDR3 protein: CASSIDAGGTPYEQYF

clone size: NA
D gene: NA
J gene: TRBJ1-1
V gene: TRBV29-1
CDR3 DNA: TGCAGCGTTGTAGCGGTGAACACTGAAGCTTTCTTT
CDR3 protein: CSVVAVNTEAFF

clone size: NA
D gene: NA
J gene: TRBJ2-1
V gene: TRBV7-2
CDR3 DNA: TGTGCCAGCAGCACCAGACTAGATCCCTACAATGAGCAGTTCTTC
CDR3 protein: CASSTRLDPYNEQFF

clone size: NA
D gene: TRBD1
J gene: TRBJ1-4
V gene: TRBV3-1/TRBV3-2
CDR3 DNA: TGTGCCAGCAGCCAATGGTCCGGTGTTGGGACAGGGAGCGGAAAACTGTTTTTT
CDR3 protein: CASSQWSGVGTGSGKLFF

clone size: once
D gene: TRBD1
J gene: TRBJ2-1
V gene: TRBV29-1
CDR3 DNA: TGCAGCGTTGGAGACCCACCCGGGACAGAGATTTTCTACAATGAGCAGTTCTTC
CDR3 protein: CSVGDPPGTEIFYNEQFF

clone size: many
D gene: NA
J gene: TRBJ1-4
V gene: TRBV7-2
CDR3 DNA: TGTGCCAGCAGCCCAAACAGGGTAGGAGGAAAACTGTTTTTT
CDR3 protein: CASSPNRVGGKLFF

clone size: NA
D gene: NA
J gene: TRBJ1-6
V gene: TRBV4-2
CDR3 DNA: TGTGCCAGCAGCCAAGAAAGCAGGGCCTATAATTCACCCCTCCACTTT
CDR3 protein: CASSQESRAYNSPLHF

clone size: NA
D gene: NA
J gene: TRBJ2-7
V gene: TRBV7-8
CDR3 DNA: TGTGCCAGCACATTGGCGCCAGCTCTAGCGTCGGGCGAGCAGTACTTC
CDR3 protein: CASTLAPALASGEQYF

clone size: NA
D gene: TRBD2
J gene: TRBJ2-1
V gene: TRBV11-2
CDR3 DNA: TGTGCCAGCAGCGTCGCTAGCGGGGGGGCTAATGAGCAGTTCTTC
CDR3 protein: CASSVASGGANEQFF

clone size: NA
D gene: NA
J gene: TRBJ1-6
V gene: TRBV2
CDR3 DNA: TGTGCCAACCCCGAGACACTTAATTCACCCCTCCACTTT
CDR3 protein: CANPETLNSPLHF

clone size: once
D gene: NA
J gene: TRBJ1-6
V gene: TRBV13
CDR3 DNA: TGTGCCAGCAGCTTAGGGAATTCACTCCTCCACTTT
CDR3 protein: CASSLGNSLLHF

clone size: NA
D gene: TRBD1
J gene: TRBJ2-1
V gene: TRBV24-1
CDR3 DNA: TGTGCCACCAGTGATTCCGGACAGGGACAGTTCTTC
CDR3 protein: CATSDSGQGQFF

clone size: NA
D gene: NA
J gene: TRBJ2-1
V gene: TRBV19
CDR3 DNA: TGTGCCAGTAGTATAGTAGCAGGGACGGGAGTCGCCTACAATGAGCAGTTCTTC
CDR3 protein: CASSIVAGTGVAYNEQFF

clone size: NA
D gene: TRBD1
J gene: TRBJ1-5
V gene: TRBV30
CDR3 DNA: TGTGCCTGGAGTGAAGGGGACAGGGTGAGCCAGCCCCAGCATTTT
CDR3 protein: CAWSEGDRVSQPQHF